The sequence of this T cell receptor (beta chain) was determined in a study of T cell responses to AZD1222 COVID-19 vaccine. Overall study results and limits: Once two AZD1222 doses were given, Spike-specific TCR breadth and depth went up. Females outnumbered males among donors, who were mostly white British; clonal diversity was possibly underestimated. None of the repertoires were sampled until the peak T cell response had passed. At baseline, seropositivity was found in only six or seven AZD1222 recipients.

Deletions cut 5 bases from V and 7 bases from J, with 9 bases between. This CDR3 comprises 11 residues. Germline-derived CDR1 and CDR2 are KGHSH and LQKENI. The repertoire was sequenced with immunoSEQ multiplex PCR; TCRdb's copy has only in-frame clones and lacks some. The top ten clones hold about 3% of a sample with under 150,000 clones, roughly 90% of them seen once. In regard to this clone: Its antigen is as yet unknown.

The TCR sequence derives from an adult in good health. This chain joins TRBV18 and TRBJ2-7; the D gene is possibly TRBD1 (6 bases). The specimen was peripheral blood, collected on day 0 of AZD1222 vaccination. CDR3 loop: CASSRGGEQYF. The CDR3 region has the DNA TGTGCCAGCTCAAGAGGGGGTGAGCAGTACTTC.